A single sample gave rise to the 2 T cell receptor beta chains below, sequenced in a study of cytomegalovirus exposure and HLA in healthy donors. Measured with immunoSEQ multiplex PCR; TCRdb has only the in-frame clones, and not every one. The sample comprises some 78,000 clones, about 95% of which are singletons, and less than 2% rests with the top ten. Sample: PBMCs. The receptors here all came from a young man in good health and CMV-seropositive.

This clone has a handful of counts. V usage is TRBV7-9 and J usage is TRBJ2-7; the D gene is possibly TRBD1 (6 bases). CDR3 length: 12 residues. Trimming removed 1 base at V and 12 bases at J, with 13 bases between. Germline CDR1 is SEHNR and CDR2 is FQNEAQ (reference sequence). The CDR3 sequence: CASSLDLGGPYF. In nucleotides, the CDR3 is TGTGCCAGCAGCTTAGATTTAGGGGGTCCGTACTTC.

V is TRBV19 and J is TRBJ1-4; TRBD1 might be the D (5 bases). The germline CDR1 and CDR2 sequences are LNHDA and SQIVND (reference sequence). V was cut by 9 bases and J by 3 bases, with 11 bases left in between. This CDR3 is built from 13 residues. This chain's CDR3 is CASKTDSNEKLFF. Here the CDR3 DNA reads TGTGCCAGCAAGACAGATTCTAATGAAAAACTGTTTTTT.